The 17 T cell receptor beta chains presented below share a single source sample, sequenced in a study of OX40 agonist ivuxolimab in advanced cancers. Libraries were built with the immunoSEQ multiplex PCR assay. The table was pulled from immuneACCESS by TCRdb, which kept in-frame rearrangements only. Such tables lose some clones; where checked, under half of the loss comes from unresolved V genes, and the rest has no known cause. The sample contains about 73,000 clones, about 90% of them found a single time. The ten most abundant clones make up over 0.75% of the sample. Sequencing was performed on CD4+ or CD8+ T cells sorted from blood, taken in a trial of the OX40 agonist ivuxolimab. The receptors stem from an adult with an advanced solid tumor such as melanoma, head and neck, liver or kidney cancer.

V is TRBV9 and J is TRBJ1-2; D not certain. Germline CDR1 and CDR2: SGDLS and YYNGEE. CDR3 size: 13 residues. V lost 4 bases to trimming and J lost 6 bases, with 13 bases between them. The DNA for the CDR3 is TGTGCCAGCAGCCGTTCGGGTGAGAATGGCTACACCTTC. Translation: CASSRSGENGYTF.

CDR3 sequence (DNA): TGTGCCAGCTCACCGCGGGACAGGGCCCTCTTCGGGGAGGGCTACACCTTC. Protein sequence: CASSPRDRALFGEGYTF. The genes are TRBV18 and TRBJ1-2; 9 bases match TRBD1. With 3 bases clipped from V and 8 bases from J, the junction kept 16 bases outside the gene matches. The CDR3 is 17 residues long. Germline V lookup: CDR1 KGHSH, CDR2 LQKENI.

The chain employs TRBV21-1 and TRBJ1-1; the table assigns TRBD1, which was not confirmed against the DNA. TRBV21-1 has pseudogene status. There are 16 residues in the CDR3. The CDR3 DNA reads as TGTGCCAGCAGTACGGGACAGCCCGCTATGAACACTGAAGCTTTCTTT. Encoded protein: CASSTGQPAMNTEAFF.

The chain joins TRBV28 to TRBJ2-1, with D possibly matching TRBD2 (6 bases). This CDR3 spans 14 amino acids. Germline V gene data show CDR1 as MDHEN and CDR2 as SYDVKM. V was cut by 8 bases and J by 10 bases, with 21 bases left in between. The CDR3 protein is CASLRGTNSREQFF. In DNA form, the CDR3 reads TGTGCCAGCCTACGCGGGACCAACTCACGGGAGCAGTTCTTC.

The chain is built from TRBV29-1 and TRBJ2-2, with D uncertain. V was pared by 4 bases and J by 0 bases, with 3 bases between. This CDR3 contains 12 residues. Per the germline V gene, CDR1 is SQVTM and CDR2 is ANQGSEA. Written as DNA, the CDR3 is TGCAGCGTTGGACCGAACACCGGGGAGCTGTTTTTT. It translates to CSVGPNTGELFF.

This clone was seen only once. The chain recombines TRBV9 with TRBJ2-2; D unresolved. The CDR3 extends over 14 amino acids. V lost 3 bases and J 4 bases, leaving 10 bases between the germline ends. Looked up from germline, CDR1 is SGDLS and CDR2 is YYNGEE. CDR3 nucleotide sequence: TGTGCCAGCAGCGCGAGGCTAGGCACCGGGGAGCTGTTTTTT. Encoded protein: CASSARLGTGELFF. The entire variable domain, with the rest obtained from reference TRBV9 and TRBJ2-2, is as follows: DSGVTQTPKHLITATGQRVTLRCSPRSGDLSVYWYQQSLDQGLQFLIQYYNGEERAKGNILERFSAQQFPDLHSELNLSSLELGDSALYFCASSARLGTGELFFGEGSRLTVL.

CDR3 sequence reads: CASSMRTGEKLFF. CDR3 DNA sequence: TGTGCCAGCAGCATGAGGACGGGGGAAAAACTGTTTTTT. The chain employs TRBV11-2 and TRBJ1-4; no clear D gene. This CDR3 contains 13 residues. The V end was cut by 5 bases, the J end by 8 bases, with 12 bases between. The V gene's germline CDR1 is SGHAT and CDR2 FQNNGV.

The rearrangement joins TRBV4-2 to TRBJ1-5; D is perhaps TRBD1 (5 bases). Per the germline V gene, CDR1 is LGHNA and CDR2 is YNFKEQ. This CDR3 is built from 15 residues. V shed 3 bases and J shed 0 bases, with 9 bases lying between them. The CDR3 loop reads CASSQTTDSNQPQHF. The CDR3 DNA is TGTGCCAGCAGCCAGACGACAGATAGCAATCAGCCCCAGCATTTT.

The chain recombines TRBV5-1 with TRBJ2-5, with TRBD1 as a possible D gene (6 bases). Trimming shortened V by 4 bases and J by 4 bases, and 17 bases separated the two germline ends. Germline CDR1 and CDR2: SGHRS and YFSETQ. The CDR3 is 15 amino acids. The CDR3 sequence is CASSTVGALRETQYF. The CDR3 coding sequence is TGCGCCAGCAGCACCGTGGGGGCGCTACGAGAGACCCAGTACTTC.

J is TRBJ1-2 and V is TRBV5-5; TRBD1 might be the D (6 bases). The germline gives CDR1 SGHKS, CDR2 YYEKEE (reference sequence). Between the trimmed V and J ends, which lost 2 bases and 8 bases, there was a span of 19 bases. The CDR3 length is 15 residues. CDR3 protein: CASSFGDTPNYGYTF. The CDR3 bases are TGTGCCAGCAGCTTCGGGGACACACCCAATTACGGCTACACCTTC.

Worth noting for this clone: Other DNA sequences in this sample translate to the same CDR3. This rearrangement joins TRBV2 to TRBJ2-5; the D gene could be TRBD1 or TRBD2 (6 bases each). Deletions cut 5 bases from V and 10 bases from J, with 14 bases between. The CDR3 totals 12 residues. The germline V gene encodes CDR1 SNHLY and CDR2 FYNNEI. The CDR3 region has the DNA TGTGCCAGCAGTAGGGGAGGCAGGGGCCAGTACTTC. This codes for CASSRGGRGQYF.

Note on this clone: The germline gene is not matched at one end of the junction; a read error may be the cause. V usage is TRBV6-4 and J usage is TRBJ2-1; D gene ambiguous. CDR1 and CDR2 from the germline V gene are MRHNA and SNTAGT. The CDR3 covers 13 residues. CDR3 in DNA: TGTGCCAGTAGTGTAGGGATTTCCAGTGAGCAGTTCTTC. It translates to CASSVGISSEQFF.

The chain carries TRBV9 and TRBJ2-2; D might be TRBD2 (5 bases). Germline V gives CDR1 SGDLS, CDR2 YYNGEE. The CDR3 loop spans 16 amino acids. With 0 bases removed from V and 4 bases from J, the gap between germline ends came to 13 bases. CDR3 residues: CASSVGGRATTGELFF. The CDR3 region has the DNA TGTGCCAGCAGCGTAGGAGGGAGAGCGACCACCGGGGAGCTGTTTTTT.

The rearrangement uses TRBV18 and TRBJ1-1, with D maybe TRBD1 (6 bases). The V gene lost 2 bases and the J gene lost 8 bases, with 12 bases spanning the gap. The CDR3 covers 13 residues. Germline V gene sequence: CDR1 KGHSH, CDR2 LQKENI. This CDR3 reads CASSPDAGTEAFF. In nucleotides, the CDR3 is TGTGCCAGCTCACCAGATGCCGGGACAGAAGCTTTCTTT.

As to this clone: Mismatch with germline at one junction end may stem from a read error. The chain employs TRBV7-7 and TRBJ1-1; D is possibly TRBD1 (5 bases). The CDR3 has 12 amino acids. Germline assignment: CDR1 SSHAT and CDR2 FNYEAQ (reference sequence). The CDR3 DNA sequence: TGTGCTAGCAGGGAGGGGAGGACTGAAGCTTTCTTT. This codes for CASREGRTEAFF. The whole variable domain, remainder taken from reference TRBV7-7 and TRBJ1-1, is GAGVSQSPRYKVTKRGQDVTLRCDPISSHATLYWYQQALGQGPEFLTYFNYEAQPDKSGLPSDRFSAERPEGSISTLTIQRTEQRDSAMYRCASREGRTEAFFGQGTRLTVV.

This clone has just one count. The chain links TRBV6-6 to TRBJ2-1; D is ambiguous. Germline V gives CDR1 MNHNY, CDR2 SVGAGI (reference sequence). The V and J ends lost 6 bases and 0 bases respectively, with 9 bases between them. The CDR3 is 14 residues long. The CDR3 DNA reads as TGTGCCAGCAGCGGCCTCAGCTCCTACAATGAGCAGTTCTTC. Translation: CASSGLSSYNEQFF.

The chain joins TRBV7-8 to TRBJ1-5; D gene ambiguous. Germline V gene lookup returns CDR1 SGHVS and CDR2 FQNEAQ. The CDR3 spans 15 residues. The V gene lost 1 base and the J gene lost 7 bases, with 14 bases spanning the gap. CDR3: CASSLVSGAGQPQHF. CDR3 in DNA: TGTGCCAGCAGCTTAGTATCGGGCGCTGGACAGCCCCAGCATTTT.